This T cell receptor beta chain was captured in a study of metastatic and nonmetastatic thyroid tumors. Study outcomes and limitations: In both blood and tumor samples, TCR beta diversity was reported significantly higher for malignant than benign nodules.

The germline gives CDR1 KGHSH, CDR2 LQKENI. Trimming left V 6 bases short and J 4 bases short, with 28 bases between. CDR3 length: 18 amino acids. Nobody among the patients had been given any treatment before thyroid surgery. This clone was picked up a small number of times. Antigen specificity is unknown. TCRdb re-clonotyped the PCR reads via MiXCR. Found here are about 30,000 clones, roughly 10% of them singletons; the top ten hold 16%. The chain carries TRBV18 and TRBJ2-7; D is ambiguous. Sequencing was performed on blood. The TCR originated in a female donor with papillary thyroid cancer or a benign thyroid nodule (not recorded which). Some clones in this sample may be carry-over from other donors' samples. The DNA for the CDR3 is TGTGCCAGCTCGCGGCGTCCGGTAACCCTTTTTTTTGTGTACGAGCAGTACTTC. Translating gives CASSRRPVTLFFVYEQYF.